The next 8 T cell receptor beta chains were all read from a single sample in a study of T cell responses to AZD1222 COVID-19 vaccine. The table came from immunoSEQ multiplex PCR; TCRdb's copy has only in-frame clones and leaves some out. The sample has 110,000 or so clones; around 87% are singletons. The material was peripheral blood, obtained 28 days after the second AZD1222 dose. The source is an adult who received the AZD1222 COVID-19 vaccine.

The chain joins TRBV2 to TRBJ1-6, with TRBD1 as a possible D gene (6 bases). V shed 10 bases and J shed 6 bases, with 16 bases lying between them. CDR3 size: 14 residues. Per germline, CDR1 SNHLY and CDR2 FYNNEI. CDR3 in DNA: TGTGCCATTATCGCCGGGACACGTAATTCACCCCTCCACTTT. It codes for CAIIAGTRNSPLHF.

V gene TRBV4-1 combines with J gene TRBJ2-1; D remains ambiguous. Germline V gene data show CDR1 as MGHRA and CDR2 as YSYEKL. V was cut by 3 bases and J by 14 bases, with 14 bases left in between. This CDR3 has 12 residues. The CDR3 DNA is TGCGCCAGCAGCCACACCGACGGGTTAAAGTTCTTC. It codes for CASSHTDGLKFF.

V usage is TRBV6-6 and J usage is TRBJ2-1; D not resolved. Trimming stripped 0 bases from V and 7 bases from J, with 4 bases between. This CDR3 has 12 amino acids. Germline V gene sequence: CDR1 MNHNY, CDR2 SVGAGI (reference sequence). Here the CDR3 DNA reads TGTGCCAGCAGTTACTCGGTGAATGAGCAGTTCTTC. This encodes CASSYSVNEQFF.

This sequence joins TRBV27 and TRBJ1-5, with D possibly being TRBD1 (5 bases). Germline V gene data show CDR1 as MNHEY and CDR2 as SMNVEV (reference sequence). This CDR3 spans 16 amino acids. Deletions cut 0 bases from V and 4 bases from J, with 13 bases between. In nucleotides, the CDR3 is TGTGCCAGCAGTTTATCGAGTGTGGCAGGGAATCAGCCCCAGCATTTT. Translation: CASSLSSVAGNQPQHF.

In its sample, this clone was seen once. The V gene is TRBV5-4, the J gene TRBJ2-1; 7 positions match TRBD2. V trimming: 0 bases; J trimming: 6 bases; junction bases outside the gene matches: 3. This CDR3 is built from 14 residues. CDR1 is SGHNT, CDR2 YYREEE, per germline (reference sequence). CDR3 nucleotide sequence: TGTGCCAGCAGCTTGGGACTAGCCGCCAATGAGCAGTTCTTC. Its protein is CASSLGLAANEQFF.

This chain uses TRBV19 with TRBJ1-1; D is unresolved. CDR3 length: 12 residues. Germline V lookup: CDR1 LNHDA, CDR2 SQIVND (reference sequence). V lost 2 bases and J 1 base, leaving 2 bases between the germline ends. The CDR3 bases are TGTGCCAGTAGTATATCGAACACTGAAGCTTTCTTT. This translates into CASSISNTEAFF.

The V gene is TRBV20-1, the J gene TRBJ2-3, with D perhaps TRBD2 (6 bases). V was shortened by 7 bases and J by 9 bases, with 14 bases between the two germline ends. The germline V gene has CDR1 DFQATT and CDR2 SNEGSKA (reference sequence). This CDR3 has 11 residues. The CDR3: CSVAATSTQYF. The CDR3 coding sequence is TGCAGTGTAGCGGCCACCTCAACGCAGTATTTT.

The J gene is TRBJ2-7, the V gene TRBV7-2; 7 nucleotides align to TRBD2. The CDR3 runs 14 residues. Germline V gene sequence: CDR1 SGHTA, CDR2 FQGNSA. V was clipped by 2 bases and J by 11 bases; unmatched bases: 12. The CDR3 DNA reads as TGTGCCAGCAGCTTACGGGCGGGAGAAGAGAGGAAGTACTTC. Protein: CASSLRAGEERKYF.